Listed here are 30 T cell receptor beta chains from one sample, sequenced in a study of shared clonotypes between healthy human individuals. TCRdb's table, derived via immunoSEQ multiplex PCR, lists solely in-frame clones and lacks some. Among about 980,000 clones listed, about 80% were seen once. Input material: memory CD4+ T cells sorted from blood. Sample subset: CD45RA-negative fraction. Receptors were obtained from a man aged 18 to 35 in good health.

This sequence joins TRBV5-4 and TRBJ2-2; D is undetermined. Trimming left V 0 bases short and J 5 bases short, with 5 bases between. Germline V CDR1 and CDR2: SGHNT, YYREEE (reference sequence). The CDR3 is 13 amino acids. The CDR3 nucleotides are TGTGCCAGCAGCTTGGACAGAACCGGGGAGCTGTTTTTT. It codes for CASSLDRTGELFF.

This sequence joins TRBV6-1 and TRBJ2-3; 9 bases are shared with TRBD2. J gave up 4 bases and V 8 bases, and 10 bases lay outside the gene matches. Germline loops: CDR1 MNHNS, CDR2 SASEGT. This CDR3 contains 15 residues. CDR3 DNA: TGTGCCAGCCTACGTTTAGCGGGGGTTTCAGATACGCAGTATTTT. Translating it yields CASLRLAGVSDTQYF.

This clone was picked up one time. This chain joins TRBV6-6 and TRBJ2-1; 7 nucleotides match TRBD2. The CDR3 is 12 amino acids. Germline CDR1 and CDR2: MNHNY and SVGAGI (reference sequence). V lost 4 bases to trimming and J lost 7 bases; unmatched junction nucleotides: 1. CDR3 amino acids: CASSSLANEQFF. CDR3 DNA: TGTGCCAGCAGTTCACTAGCGAATGAGCAGTTCTTC.

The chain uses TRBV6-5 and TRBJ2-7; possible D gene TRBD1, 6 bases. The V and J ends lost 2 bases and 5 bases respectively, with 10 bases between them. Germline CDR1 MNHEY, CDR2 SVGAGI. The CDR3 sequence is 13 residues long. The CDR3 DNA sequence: TGTGCCAGCAGTTACCCCGGACAGCACGAGCAGTACTTC. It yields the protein CASSYPGQHEQYF.

CDR3 nucleotide sequence: TGTGCCAGCTCACCACCGACTAGCGGGCGAGCAGAGACCCAGTACTTC. It translates to CASSPPTSGRAETQYF. The chain employs TRBV18 and TRBJ2-5, with 10 bases identical to TRBD2. Germline trimming cut 0 bases from V and 4 bases from J; bases unmatched to any gene: 5. The CDR3 runs to 16 residues. Germline lookup yields CDR1 KGHSH and CDR2 LQKENI.

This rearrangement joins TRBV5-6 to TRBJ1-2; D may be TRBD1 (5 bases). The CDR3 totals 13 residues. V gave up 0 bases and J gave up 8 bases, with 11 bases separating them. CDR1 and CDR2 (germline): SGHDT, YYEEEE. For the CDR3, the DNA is TGTGCCAGCAGCTTGGGGGACTTGGGCGGCTACACCTTC. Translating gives CASSLGDLGGYTF.

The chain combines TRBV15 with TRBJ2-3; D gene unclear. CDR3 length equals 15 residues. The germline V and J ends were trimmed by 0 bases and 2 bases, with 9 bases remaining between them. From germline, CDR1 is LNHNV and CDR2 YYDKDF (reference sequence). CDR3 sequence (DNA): TGTGCCACCAGCAGAGACGGCAGCCCCACAGATACGCAGTATTTT. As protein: CATSRDGSPTDTQYF.

CDR3: CAIKASGEDGYTF. The CDR3 DNA reads TGTGCCATCAAGGCCTCGGGAGAGGATGGCTACACCTTC. The genes are TRBV10-3 and TRBJ1-2; no clear D gene. V lost 7 bases and J lost 6, with 15 bases in between. Germline loops: CDR1 ENHRY, CDR2 SYGVKD. CDR3 length equals 13 residues.

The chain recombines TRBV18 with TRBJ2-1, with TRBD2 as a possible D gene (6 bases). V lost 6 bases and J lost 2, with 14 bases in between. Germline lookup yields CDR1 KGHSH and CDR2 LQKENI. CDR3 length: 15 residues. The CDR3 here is CASSGGKGAYNEQFF. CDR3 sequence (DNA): TGTGCCAGCTCGGGGGGAAAAGGGGCCTACAATGAGCAGTTCTTC.

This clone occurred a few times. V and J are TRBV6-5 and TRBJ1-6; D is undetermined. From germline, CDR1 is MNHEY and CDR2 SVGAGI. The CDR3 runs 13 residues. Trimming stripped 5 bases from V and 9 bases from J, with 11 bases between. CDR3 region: CASSAHQVSPLHF. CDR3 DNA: TGTGCCAGCAGTGCTCACCAGGTTTCACCCCTCCACTTT.

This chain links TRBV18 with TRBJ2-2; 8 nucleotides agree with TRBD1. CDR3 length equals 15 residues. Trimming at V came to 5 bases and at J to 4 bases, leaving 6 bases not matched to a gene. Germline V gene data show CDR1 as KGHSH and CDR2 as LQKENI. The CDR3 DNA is TGTGCCAGCTCAGGACAGGGCGGAGGCACCGGGGAGCTGTTTTTT. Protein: CASSGQGGGTGELFF.

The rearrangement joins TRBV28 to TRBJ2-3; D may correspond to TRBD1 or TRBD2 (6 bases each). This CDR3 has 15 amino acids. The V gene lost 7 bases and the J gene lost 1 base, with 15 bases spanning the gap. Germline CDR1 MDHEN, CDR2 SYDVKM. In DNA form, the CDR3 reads TGTGCCAGCAATCCTCGGGGGCGAGGCACAGATACGCAGTATTTT. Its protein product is CASNPRGRGTDTQYF.

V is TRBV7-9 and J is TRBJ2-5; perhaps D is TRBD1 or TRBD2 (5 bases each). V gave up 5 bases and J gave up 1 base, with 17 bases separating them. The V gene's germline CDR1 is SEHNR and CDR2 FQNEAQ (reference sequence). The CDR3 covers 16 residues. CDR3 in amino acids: CASSPSFLGTQETQYF. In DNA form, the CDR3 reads TGTGCCAGCAGCCCATCCTTCCTGGGGACCCAAGAGACCCAGTACTTC.

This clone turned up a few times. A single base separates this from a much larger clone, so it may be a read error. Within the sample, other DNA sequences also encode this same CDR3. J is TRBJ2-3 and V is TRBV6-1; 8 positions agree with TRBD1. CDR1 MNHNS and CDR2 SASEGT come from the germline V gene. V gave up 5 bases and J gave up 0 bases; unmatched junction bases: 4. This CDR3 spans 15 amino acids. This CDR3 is CASSLGQVSTDTQYF. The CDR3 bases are TGTGCCAGCAGTTTGGGACAGGTTAGCACAGATACGCAGTATTTT.

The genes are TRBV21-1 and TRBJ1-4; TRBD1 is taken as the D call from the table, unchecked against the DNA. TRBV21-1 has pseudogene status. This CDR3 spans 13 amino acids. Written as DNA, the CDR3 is TGTGCCAGCAAGGACAGGGGGAATGAAAAACTGTTTTTT. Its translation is CASKDRGNEKLFF.

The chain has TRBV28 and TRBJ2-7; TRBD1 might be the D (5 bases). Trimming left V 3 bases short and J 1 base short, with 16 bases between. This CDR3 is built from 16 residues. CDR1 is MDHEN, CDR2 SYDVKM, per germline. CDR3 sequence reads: CASSFNLQGLSYEQYF. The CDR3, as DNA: TGTGCCAGCAGTTTTAATCTCCAGGGCCTATCCTACGAGCAGTACTTC.

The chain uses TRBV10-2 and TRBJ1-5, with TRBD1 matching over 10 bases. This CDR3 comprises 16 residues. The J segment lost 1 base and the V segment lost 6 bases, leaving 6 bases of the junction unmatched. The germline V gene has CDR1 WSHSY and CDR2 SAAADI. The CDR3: CASRGGDRGSNQPQHF. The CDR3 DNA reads TGCGCCAGCAGGGGGGGGGACAGGGGCAGCAATCAGCCCCAGCATTTT.

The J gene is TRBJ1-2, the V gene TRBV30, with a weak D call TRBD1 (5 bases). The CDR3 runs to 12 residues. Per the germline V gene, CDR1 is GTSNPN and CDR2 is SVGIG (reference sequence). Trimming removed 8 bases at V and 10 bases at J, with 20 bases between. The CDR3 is CAGHRILNNYTF. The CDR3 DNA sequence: TGTGCCGGGCACAGGATTCTTAATAACTACACCTTC.

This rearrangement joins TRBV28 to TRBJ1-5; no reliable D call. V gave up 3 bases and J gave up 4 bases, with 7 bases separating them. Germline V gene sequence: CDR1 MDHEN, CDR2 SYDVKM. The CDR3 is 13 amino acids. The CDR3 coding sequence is TGTGCCAGCAGTTTTCCCCCGAATCAGCCCCAGCATTTT. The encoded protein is CASSFPPNQPQHF.

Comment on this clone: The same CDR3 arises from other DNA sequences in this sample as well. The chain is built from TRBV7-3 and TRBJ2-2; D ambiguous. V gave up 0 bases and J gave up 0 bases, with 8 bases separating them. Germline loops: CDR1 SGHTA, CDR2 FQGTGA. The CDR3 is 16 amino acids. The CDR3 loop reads CASSLTGGPNTGELFF. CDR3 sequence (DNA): TGTGCCAGCAGCTTAACGGGTGGTCCGAACACCGGGGAGCTGTTTTTT.

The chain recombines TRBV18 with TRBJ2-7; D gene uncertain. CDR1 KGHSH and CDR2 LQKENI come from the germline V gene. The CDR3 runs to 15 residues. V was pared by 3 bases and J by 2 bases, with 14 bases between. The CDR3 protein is CASSPGSVDTYEQYF. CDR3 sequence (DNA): TGTGCCAGCTCACCTGGGTCTGTAGACACCTACGAGCAGTACTTC.

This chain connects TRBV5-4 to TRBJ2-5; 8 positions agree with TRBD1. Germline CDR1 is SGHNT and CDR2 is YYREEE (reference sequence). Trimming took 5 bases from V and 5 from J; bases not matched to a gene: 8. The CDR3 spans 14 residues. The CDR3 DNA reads TGTGCCAGCAGGCAAAACGACAGGGGTGAGACCCAGTACTTC. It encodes CASRQNDRGETQYF.

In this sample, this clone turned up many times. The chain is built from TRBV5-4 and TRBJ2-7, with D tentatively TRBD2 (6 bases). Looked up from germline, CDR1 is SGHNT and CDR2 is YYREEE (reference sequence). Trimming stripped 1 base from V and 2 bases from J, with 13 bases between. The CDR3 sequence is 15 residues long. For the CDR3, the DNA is TGTGCCAGCAGCTTGCTTAGTCCGGGAGCCTACGAGCAGTACTTC. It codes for CASSLLSPGAYEQYF.

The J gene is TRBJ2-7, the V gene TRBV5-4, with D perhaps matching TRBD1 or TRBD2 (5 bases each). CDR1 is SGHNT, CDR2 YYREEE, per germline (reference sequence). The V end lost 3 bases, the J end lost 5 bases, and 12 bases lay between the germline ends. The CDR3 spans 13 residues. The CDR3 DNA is TGTGCCAGCAGCTCCACGGGACGACACGAGCAGTACTTC. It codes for CASSSTGRHEQYF. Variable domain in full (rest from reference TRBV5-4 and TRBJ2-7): ETGVTQSPTHLIKTRGQQVTLRCSSQSGHNTVSWYQQALGQGPQFIFQYYREEENGRGNFPPRFSGLQFPNYSSELNVNALELDDSALYLCASSSTGRHEQYFGPGTRLTVT.

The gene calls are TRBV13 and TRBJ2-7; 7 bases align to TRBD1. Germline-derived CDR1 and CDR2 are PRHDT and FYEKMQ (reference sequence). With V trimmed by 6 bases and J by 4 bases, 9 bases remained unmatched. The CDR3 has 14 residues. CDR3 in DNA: TGTGCCAGCAGATGGAAGGGGGCGCGATACGAGCAGTACTTC. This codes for CASRWKGARYEQYF.

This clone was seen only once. Here the CDR3 DNA reads TGTGCCAGCAGCCAATCGACAGGGGAGACCTACGAGCAGTACTTC. Protein: CASSQSTGETYEQYF. The chain uses TRBV16 and TRBJ2-7; 8 nucleotides align to TRBD1. V lost 0 bases, J lost 2 bases, and 3 bases stayed unmatched. The germline V gene encodes CDR1 KGHSY and CDR2 FQNENV. CDR3 length: 15 residues.

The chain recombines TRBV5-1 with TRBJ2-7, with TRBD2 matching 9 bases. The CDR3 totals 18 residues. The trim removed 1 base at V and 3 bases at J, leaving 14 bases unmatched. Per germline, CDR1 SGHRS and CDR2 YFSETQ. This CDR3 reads CASSLYARTGTSFYEQYF. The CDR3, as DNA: TGCGCCAGCAGCTTGTACGCCCGGACCGGGACTAGCTTCTACGAGCAGTACTTC.

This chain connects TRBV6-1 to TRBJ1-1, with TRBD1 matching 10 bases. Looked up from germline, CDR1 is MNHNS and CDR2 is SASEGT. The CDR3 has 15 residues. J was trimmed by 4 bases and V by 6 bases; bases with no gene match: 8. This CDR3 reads CASRISGTGATEAFF. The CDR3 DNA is TGTGCCAGCAGGATTTCCGGGACAGGGGCCACTGAAGCTTTCTTT.

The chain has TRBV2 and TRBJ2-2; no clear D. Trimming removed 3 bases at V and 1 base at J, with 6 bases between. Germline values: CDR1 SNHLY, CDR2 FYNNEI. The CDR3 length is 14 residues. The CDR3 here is CASSDQVNTGELFF. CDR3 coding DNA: TGTGCCAGCAGTGATCAAGTGAACACCGGGGAGCTGTTTTTT.

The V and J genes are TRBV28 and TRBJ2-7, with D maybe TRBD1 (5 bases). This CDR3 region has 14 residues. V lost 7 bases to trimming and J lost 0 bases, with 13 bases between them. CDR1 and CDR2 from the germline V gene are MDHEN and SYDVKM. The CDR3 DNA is TGTGCCAGCACCCCGGACACCGCCTCCTACGAGCAGTACTTC. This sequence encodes CASTPDTASYEQYF.